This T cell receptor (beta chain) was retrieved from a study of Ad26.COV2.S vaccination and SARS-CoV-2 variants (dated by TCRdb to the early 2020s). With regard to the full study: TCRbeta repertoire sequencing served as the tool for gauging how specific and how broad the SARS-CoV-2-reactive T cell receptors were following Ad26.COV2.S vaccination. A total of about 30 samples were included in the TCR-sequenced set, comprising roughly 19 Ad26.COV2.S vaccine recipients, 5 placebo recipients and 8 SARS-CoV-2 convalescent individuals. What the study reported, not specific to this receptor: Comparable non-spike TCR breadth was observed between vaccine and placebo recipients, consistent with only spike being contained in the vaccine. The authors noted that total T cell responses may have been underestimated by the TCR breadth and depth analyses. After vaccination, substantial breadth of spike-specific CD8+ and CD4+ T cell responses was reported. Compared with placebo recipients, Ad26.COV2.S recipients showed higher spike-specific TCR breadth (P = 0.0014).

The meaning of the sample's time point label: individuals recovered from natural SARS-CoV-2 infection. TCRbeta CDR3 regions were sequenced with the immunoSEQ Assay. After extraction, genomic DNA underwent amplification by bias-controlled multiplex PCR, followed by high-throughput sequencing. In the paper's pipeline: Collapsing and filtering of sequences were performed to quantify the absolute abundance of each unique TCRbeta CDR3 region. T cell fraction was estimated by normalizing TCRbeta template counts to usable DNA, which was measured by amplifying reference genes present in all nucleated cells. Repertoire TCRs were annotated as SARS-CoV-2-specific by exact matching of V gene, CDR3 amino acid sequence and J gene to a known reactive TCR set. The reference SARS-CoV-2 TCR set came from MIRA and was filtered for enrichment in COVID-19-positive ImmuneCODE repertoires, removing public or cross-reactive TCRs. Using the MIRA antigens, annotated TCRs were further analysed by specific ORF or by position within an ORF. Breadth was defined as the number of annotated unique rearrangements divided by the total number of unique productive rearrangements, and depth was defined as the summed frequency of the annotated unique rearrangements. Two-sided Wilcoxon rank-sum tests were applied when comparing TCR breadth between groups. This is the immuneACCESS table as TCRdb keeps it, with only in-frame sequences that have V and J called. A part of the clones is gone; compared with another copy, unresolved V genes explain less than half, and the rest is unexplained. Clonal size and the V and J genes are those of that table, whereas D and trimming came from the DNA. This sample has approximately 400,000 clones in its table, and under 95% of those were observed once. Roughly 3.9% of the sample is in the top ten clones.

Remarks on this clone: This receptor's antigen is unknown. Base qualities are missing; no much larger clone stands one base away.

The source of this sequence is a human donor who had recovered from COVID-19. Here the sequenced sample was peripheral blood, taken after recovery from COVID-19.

CDR3 reads: CASSLVQGVNTEAFF. The nucleotide sequence is TGTGCCAGCAGCTTAGTTCAGGGGGTGAACACTGAAGCTTTCTTT. The sequence joins TRBV7-2 to TRBJ1-1, and TRBD1 aligns with 7 junction nucleotides. From a lookup of the germline V gene, CDR1 and CDR2 are SGHTA and FQGNSA. Its CDR3 holds 15 amino acids, cysteine through phenylalanine. Only the CDR3 region is kept as DNA, spanning 45 bases read in frame from base 1. Germline trimming amounts to 1 base on V and 0 bases on J, with 2 as the count of junction bases outside the gene matches.